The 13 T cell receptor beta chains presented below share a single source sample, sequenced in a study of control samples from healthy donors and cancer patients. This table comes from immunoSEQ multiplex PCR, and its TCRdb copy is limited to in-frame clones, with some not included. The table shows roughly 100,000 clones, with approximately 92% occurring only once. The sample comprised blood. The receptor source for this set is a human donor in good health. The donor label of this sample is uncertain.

CDR3 sequence: CASSQDRGANVLTF. Here the CDR3 DNA reads TGCGCCAGCAGCCAAGATCGTGGGGCCAACGTCCTGACTTTC. The V gene is TRBV4-3, the J gene TRBJ2-6; D remains unclear. Trimming took 0 bases from V and 3 from J, leaving 3 bases between them. The CDR3 contains 14 residues. Germline CDR1 and CDR2: LGHNA and YSLEER.

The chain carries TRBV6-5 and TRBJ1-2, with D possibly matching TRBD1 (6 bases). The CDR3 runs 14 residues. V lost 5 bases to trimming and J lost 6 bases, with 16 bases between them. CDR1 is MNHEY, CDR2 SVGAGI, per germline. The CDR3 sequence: CASSPPQGTHGYTF. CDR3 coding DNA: TGTGCCAGCAGTCCACCTCAGGGGACCCATGGCTACACCTTC.

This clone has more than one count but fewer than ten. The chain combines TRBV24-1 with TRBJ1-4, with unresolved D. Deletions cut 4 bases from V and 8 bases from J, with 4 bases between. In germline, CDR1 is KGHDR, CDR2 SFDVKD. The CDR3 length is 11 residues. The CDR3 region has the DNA TGTGCCACCAGTGACTACGAAAAACTGTTTTTT. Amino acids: CATSDYEKLFF.

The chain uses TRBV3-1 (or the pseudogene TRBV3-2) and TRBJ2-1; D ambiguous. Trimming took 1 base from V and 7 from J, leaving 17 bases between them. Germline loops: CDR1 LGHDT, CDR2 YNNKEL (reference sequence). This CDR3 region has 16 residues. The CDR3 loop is CASSQADGLGPNEQFF. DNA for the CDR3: TGTGCCAGCAGCCAAGCTGATGGGTTGGGTCCGAATGAGCAGTTCTTC.

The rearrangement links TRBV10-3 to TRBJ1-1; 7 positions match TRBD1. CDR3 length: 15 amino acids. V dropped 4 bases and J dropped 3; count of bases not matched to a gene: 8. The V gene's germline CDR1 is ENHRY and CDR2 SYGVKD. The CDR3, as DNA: TGTGCCATCAGTGCGCCGGGACAGAGGGACACTGAAGCTTTCTTT. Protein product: CAISAPGQRDTEAFF.

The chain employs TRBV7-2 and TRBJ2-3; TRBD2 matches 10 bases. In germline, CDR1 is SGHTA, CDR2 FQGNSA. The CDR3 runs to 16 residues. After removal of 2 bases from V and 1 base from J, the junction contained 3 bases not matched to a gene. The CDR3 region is CASSLSLAGGTDTQYF. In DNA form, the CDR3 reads TGTGCCAGCAGCTTAAGTCTAGCGGGGGGCACAGATACGCAGTATTTT.

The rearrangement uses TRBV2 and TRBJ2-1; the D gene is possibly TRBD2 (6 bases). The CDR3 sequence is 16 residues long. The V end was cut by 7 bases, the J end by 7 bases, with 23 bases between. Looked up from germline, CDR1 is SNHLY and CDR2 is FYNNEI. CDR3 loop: CASILTGTQKGNEQFF. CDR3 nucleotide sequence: TGTGCCAGCATTTTAACCGGGACTCAAAAGGGGAATGAGCAGTTCTTC.

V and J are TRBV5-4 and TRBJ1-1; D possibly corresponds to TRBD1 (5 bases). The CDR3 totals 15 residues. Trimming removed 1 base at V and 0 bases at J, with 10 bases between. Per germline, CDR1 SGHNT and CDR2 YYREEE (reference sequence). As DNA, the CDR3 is TGTGCCAGCAGCTTGCAGGGAGGGGTGAACACTGAAGCTTTCTTT. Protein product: CASSLQGGVNTEAFF.

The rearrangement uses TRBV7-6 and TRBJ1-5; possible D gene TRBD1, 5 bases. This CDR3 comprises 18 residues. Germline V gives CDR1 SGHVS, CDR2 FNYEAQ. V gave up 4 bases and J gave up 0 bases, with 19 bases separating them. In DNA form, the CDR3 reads TGTGCCAGCAGCTGGTTCCACCGGGGGGGAAATAGCAATCAGCCCCAGCATTTT. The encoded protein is CASSWFHRGGNSNQPQHF.

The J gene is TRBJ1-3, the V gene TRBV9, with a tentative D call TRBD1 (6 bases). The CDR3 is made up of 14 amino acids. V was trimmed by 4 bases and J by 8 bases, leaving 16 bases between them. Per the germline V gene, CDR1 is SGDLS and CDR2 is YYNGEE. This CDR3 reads CASSSGQPRDTIYF. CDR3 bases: TGTGCCAGCAGCTCCGGACAGCCCCGAGACACCATATATTTT. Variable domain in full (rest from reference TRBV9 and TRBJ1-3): DSGVTQTPKHLITATGQRVTLRCSPRSGDLSVYWYQQSLDQGLQFLIQYYNGEERAKGNILERFSAQQFPDLHSELNLSSLELGDSALYFCASSSGQPRDTIYFGEGSWLTVV.

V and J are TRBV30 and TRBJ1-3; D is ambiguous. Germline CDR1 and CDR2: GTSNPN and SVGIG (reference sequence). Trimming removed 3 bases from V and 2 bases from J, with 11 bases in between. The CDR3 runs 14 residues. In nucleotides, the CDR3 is TGTGCCTGGAGGCCTCGGGAGGCTGGAAACACCATATATTTT. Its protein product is CAWRPREAGNTIYF.

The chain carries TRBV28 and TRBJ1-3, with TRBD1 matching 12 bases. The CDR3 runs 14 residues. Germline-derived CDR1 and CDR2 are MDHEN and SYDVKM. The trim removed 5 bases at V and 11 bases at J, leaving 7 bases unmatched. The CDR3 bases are TGTGCCAGCAGTCTACCCGGGACAGGGGGCCCCATATATTTT. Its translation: CASSLPGTGGPIYF.

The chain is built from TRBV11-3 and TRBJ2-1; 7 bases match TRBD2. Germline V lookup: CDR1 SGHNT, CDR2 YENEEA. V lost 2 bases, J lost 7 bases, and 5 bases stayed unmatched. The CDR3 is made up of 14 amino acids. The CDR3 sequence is CASSLKRGGNEQFF. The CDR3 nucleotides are TGTGCCAGCAGCTTAAAGCGGGGTGGGAATGAGCAGTTCTTC. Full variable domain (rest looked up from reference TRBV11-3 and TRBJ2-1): EAGVVQSPRYKIIEKKQPVAFWCNPISGHNTLYWYLQNLGQGPELLIRYENEEAVDDSQLPKDRFSAERLKGVDSTLKIQPAELGDSAVYLCASSLKRGGNEQFFGPGTRLTVL.